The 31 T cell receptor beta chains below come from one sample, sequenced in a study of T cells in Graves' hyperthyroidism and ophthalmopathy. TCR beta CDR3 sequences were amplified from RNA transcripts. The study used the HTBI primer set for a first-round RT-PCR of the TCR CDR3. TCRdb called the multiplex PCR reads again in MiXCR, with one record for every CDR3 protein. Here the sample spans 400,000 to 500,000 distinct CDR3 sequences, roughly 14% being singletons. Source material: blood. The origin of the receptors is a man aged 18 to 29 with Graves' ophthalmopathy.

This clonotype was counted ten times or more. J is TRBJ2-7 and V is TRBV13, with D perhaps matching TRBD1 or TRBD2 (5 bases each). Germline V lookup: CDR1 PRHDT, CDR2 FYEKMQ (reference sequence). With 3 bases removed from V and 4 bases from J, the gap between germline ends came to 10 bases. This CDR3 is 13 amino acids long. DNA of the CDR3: TGTGCCAGCAGCTTGGGGGTTTGGTACGAGCAGTACTTC. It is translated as CASSLGVWYEQYF.

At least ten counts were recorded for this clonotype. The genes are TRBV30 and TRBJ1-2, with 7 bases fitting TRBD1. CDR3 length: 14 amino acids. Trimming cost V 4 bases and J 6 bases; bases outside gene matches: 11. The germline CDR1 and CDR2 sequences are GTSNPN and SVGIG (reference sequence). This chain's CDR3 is CAWKGAGSRDGYTF. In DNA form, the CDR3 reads TGTGCCTGGAAGGGGGCAGGGTCGAGGGATGGCTACACCTTC.

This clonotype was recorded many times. The CDR3 bases are TGTGCCAGCTCACCCCGGGGTGGCACTGAAGCTTTCTTT. Translated: CASSPRGGTEAFF. The chain is built from TRBV18 and TRBJ1-1, with D unclear. The CDR3 loop spans 13 amino acids. V shed 3 bases and J shed 4 bases, with 9 bases lying between them. Germline V gene lookup returns CDR1 KGHSH and CDR2 LQKENI.

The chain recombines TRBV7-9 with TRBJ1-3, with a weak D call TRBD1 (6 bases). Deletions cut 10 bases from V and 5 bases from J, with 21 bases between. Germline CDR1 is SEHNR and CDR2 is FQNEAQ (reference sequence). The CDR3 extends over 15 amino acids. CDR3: CATPARQERRNTIYF. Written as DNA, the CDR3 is TGTGCCACTCCCGCTCGACAGGAACGCAGAAACACCATATATTTT. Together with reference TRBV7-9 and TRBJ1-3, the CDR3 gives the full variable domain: DTGVSQNPRHKITKRGQNVTFRCDPISEHNRLYWYRQTLGQGPEFLTYFQNEAQLEKSRLLSDRFSAERPKGSFSTLEIQRTEQGDSAMYLCATPARQERRNTIYFGEGSWLTVV.

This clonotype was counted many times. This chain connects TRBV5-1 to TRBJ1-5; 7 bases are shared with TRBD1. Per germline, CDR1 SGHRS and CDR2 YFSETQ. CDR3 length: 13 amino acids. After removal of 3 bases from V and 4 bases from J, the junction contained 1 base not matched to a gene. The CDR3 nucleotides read TGCGCCAGCAGCTGGGGACAGAATCAGCCCCAGCATTTT. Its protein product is CASSWGQNQPQHF.

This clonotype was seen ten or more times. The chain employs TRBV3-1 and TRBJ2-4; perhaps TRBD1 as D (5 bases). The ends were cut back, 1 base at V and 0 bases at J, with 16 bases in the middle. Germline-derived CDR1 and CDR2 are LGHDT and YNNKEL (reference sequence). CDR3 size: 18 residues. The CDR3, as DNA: TGTGCCAGCAGCCAAGGACCCCCTAGACAGTTAGCCAAAAACATTCAGTACTTC. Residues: CASSQGPPRQLAKNIQYF.

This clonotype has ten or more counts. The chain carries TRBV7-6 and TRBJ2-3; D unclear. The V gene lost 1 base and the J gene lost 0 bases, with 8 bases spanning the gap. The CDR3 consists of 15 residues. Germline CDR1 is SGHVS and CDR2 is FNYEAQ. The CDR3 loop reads CASSLEAYSTDTQYF. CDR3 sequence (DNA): TGTGCCAGCAGCTTAGAAGCCTACAGCACAGATACGCAGTATTTT.

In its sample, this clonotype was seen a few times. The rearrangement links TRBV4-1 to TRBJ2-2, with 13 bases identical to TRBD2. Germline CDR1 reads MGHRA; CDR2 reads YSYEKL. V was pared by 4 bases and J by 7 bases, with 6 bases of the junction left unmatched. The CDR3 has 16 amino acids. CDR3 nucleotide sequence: TGCGCCAGCAGCCCCCCCGGACTAGCGGGAGTCGGGGAGCTGTTTTTT. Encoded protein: CASSPPGLAGVGELFF.

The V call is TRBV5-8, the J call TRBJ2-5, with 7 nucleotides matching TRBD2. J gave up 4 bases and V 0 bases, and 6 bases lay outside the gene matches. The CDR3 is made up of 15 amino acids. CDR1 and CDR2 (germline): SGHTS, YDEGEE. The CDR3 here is CASSLVGGRGETQYF. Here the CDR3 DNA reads TGTGCCAGCAGCTTGGTAGGCGGGAGAGGAGAGACCCAGTACTTC.

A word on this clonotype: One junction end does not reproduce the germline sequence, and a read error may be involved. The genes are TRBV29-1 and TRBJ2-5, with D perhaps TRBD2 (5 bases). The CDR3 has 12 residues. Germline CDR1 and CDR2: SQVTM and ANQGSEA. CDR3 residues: CGVRGPQETQYF. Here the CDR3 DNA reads TGCGGCGTTCGCGGGCCCCAGGAGACCCAGTACTTC.

CDR3 nucleotides: TGTGCCAGCAGCGCCAGGGAATCTATTCGTGGCTACACCTTC. This translates into CASSARESIRGYTF. J is TRBJ1-2 and V is TRBV5-4, with TRBD1 as a possible D gene (5 bases). CDR1 and CDR2 (germline): SGHNT, YYREEE (reference sequence). Trimming stripped 4 bases from V and 7 bases from J, with 17 bases between. This CDR3 spans 14 amino acids.

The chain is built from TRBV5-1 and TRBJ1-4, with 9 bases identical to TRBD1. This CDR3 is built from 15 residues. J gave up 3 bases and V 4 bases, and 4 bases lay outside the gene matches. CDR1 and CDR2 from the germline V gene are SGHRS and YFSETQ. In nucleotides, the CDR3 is TGCGCCAGCAGCAGGGGACAGGGTTCTAATGAAAAACTGTTTTTT. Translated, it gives CASSRGQGSNEKLFF.

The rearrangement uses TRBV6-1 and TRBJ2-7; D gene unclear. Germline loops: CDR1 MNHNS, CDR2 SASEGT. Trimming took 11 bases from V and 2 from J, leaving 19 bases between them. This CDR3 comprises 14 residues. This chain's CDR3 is CAGSSEDGPYEQYF. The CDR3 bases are TGTGCCGGAAGCTCCGAGGACGGGCCCTACGAGCAGTACTTC.

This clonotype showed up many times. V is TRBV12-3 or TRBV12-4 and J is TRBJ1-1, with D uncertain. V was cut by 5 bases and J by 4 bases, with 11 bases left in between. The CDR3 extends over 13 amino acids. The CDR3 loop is CASSIRPGTEAFF. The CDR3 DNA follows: TGTGCCAGCAGTATCCGTCCCGGCACTGAAGCTTTCTTT.

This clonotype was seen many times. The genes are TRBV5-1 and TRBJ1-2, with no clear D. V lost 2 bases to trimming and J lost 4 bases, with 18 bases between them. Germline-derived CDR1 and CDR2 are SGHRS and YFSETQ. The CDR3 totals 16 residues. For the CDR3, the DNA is TGCGCCAGCAGCTTCTCTCCAGCGCCTTTGGGCTATGGCTACACCTTC. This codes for CASSFSPAPLGYGYTF.

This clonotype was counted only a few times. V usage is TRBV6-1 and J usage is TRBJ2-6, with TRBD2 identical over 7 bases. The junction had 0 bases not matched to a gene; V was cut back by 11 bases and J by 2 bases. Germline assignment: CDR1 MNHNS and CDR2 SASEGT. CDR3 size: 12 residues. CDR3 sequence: CAGGAGANVLTF. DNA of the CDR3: TGTGCCGGGGGGGCTGGGGCCAACGTCCTGACTTTC.

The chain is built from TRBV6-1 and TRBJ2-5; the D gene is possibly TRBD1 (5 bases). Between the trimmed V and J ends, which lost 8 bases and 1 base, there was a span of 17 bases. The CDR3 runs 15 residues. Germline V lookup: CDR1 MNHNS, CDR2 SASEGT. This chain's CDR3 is CASAFWWGLQETQYF. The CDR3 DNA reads TGTGCCAGCGCTTTCTGGTGGGGCCTCCAAGAGACCCAGTACTTC.

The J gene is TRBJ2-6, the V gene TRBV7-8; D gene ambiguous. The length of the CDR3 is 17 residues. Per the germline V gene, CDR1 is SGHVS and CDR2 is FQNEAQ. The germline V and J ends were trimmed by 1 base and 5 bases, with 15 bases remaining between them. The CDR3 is CASSLGYGLGRANVLTF. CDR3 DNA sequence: TGTGCCAGCAGCTTAGGGTACGGCCTTGGGAGGGCCAACGTCCTGACTTTC.

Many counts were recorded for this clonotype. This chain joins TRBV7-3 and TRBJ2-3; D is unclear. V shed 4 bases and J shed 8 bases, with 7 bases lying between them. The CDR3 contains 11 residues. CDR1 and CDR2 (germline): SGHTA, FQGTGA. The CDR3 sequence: CASSSKGTQYF. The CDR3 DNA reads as TGTGCCAGCAGCTCGAAGGGTACGCAGTATTTT.

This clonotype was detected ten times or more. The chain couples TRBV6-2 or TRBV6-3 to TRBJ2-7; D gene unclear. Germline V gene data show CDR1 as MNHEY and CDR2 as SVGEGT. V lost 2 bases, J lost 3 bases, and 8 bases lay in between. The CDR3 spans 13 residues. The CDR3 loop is CASSYPLGYEQYF. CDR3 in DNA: TGTGCCAGCAGTTACCCCCTCGGCTACGAGCAGTACTTC.

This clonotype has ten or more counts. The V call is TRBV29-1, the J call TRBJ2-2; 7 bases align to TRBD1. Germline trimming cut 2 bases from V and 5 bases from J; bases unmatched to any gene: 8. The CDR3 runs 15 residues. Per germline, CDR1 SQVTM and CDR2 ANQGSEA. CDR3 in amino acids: CSVERVEGATGELFF. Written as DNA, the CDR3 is TGCAGCGTTGAAAGAGTTGAGGGGGCGACCGGGGAGCTGTTTTTT.

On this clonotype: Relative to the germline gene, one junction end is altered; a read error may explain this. CDR3 sequence reads: CASSLDLWGVDGNAIYF. CDR3 nucleotide sequence: TGTGCCAGCAGCTTAGATCTCTGGGGGGTGGATGGAAACGCCATATATTTT. The V call is TRBV7-2, the J call TRBJ1-3; a weak D match, TRBD1 (5 bases). Germline CDR1 SGHTA, CDR2 FQGNSA. The CDR3 contains 17 residues.

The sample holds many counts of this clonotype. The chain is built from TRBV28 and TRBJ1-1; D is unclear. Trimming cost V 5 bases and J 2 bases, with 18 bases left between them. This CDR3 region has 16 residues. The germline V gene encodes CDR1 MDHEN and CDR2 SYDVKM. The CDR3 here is CASSKFPRTVNTEAFF. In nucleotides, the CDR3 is TGTGCCAGCAGTAAATTCCCGCGGACGGTCAACACTGAAGCTTTCTTT.

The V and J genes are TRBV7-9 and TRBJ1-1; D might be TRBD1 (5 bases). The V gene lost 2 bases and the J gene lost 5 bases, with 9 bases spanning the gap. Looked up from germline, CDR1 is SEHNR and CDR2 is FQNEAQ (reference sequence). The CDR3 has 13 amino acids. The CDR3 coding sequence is TGTGCCAGCAGCTTATTAGGGGAAACTGAAGCTTTCTTT. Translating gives CASSLLGETEAFF. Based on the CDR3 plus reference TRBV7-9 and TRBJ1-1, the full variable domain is DTGVSQNPRHKITKRGQNVTFRCDPISEHNRLYWYRQTLGQGPEFLTYFQNEAQLEKSRLLSDRFSAERPKGSFSTLEIQRTEQGDSAMYLCASSLLGETEAFFGQGTRLTVV.

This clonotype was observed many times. CDR3 sequence: CSARPPTQVGTYEQYF. CDR3 sequence (DNA): TGCAGTGCTAGACCCCCGACGCAGGTTGGGACCTACGAGCAGTACTTC. V gene TRBV20-1 combines with J gene TRBJ2-7; D gene uncertain. This CDR3 region has 16 residues. Germline CDR1 reads DFQATT; CDR2 reads SNEGSKA (reference sequence). Trimming cost V 2 bases and J 2 bases, with 19 bases left between them.

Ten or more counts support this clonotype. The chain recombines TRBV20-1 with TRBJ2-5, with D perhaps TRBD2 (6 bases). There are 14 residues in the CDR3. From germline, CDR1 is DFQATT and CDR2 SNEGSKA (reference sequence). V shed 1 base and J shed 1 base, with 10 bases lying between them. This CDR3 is CSARGKTSQETQYF. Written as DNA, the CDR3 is TGCAGTGCTAGAGGCAAGACTAGCCAAGAGACCCAGTACTTC.

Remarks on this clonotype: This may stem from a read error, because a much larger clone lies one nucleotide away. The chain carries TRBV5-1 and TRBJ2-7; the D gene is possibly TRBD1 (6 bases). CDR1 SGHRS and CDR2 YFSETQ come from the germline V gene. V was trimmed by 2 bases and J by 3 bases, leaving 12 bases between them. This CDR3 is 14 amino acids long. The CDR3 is CASSFWTDLYEQYF. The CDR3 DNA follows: TGCGCCAGCAGCTTCTGGACAGACCTCTACGAGCAGTACTTC.

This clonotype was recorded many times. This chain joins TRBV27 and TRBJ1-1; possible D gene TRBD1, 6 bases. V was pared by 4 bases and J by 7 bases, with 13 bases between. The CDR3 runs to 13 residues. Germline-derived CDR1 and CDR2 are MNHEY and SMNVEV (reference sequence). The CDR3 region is CASSSQQGSEAFF. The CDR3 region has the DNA TGTGCCAGCAGTTCGCAACAGGGAAGTGAAGCTTTCTTT.

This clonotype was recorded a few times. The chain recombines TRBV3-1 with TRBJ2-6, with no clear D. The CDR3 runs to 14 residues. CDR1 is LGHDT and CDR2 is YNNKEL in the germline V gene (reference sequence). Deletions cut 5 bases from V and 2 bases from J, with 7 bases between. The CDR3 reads CASSFPAGANVLTF. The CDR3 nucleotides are TGTGCCAGCAGCTTCCCAGCTGGGGCCAACGTCCTGACTTTC.

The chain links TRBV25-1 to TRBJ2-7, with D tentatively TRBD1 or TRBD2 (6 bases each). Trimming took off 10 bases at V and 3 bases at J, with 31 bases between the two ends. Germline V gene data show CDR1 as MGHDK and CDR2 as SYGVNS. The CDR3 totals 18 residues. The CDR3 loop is CATSLGGDGGAVNYEQYF. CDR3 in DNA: TGTGCCACCTCGCTAGGGGGAGACGGGGGCGCAGTAAACTACGAGCAGTACTTC.

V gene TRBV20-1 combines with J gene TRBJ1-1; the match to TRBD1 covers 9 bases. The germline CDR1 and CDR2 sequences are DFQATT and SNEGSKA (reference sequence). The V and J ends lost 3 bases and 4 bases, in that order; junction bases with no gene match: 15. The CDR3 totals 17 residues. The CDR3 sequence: CSASNNRGRRPTTEAFF. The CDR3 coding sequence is TGCAGTGCTAGTAACAACAGGGGGCGCAGACCTACCACTGAAGCTTTCTTT.